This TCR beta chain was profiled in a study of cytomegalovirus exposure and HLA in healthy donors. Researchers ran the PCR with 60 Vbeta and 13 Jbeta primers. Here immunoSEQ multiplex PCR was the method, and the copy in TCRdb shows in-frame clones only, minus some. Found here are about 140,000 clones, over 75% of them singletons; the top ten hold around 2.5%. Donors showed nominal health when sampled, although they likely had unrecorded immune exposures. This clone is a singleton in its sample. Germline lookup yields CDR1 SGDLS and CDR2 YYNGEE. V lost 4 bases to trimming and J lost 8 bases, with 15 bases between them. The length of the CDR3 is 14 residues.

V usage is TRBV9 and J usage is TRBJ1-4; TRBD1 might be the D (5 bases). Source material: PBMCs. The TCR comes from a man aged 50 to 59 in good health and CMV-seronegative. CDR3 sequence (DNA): TGTGCCAGCAGCCCGGGCGGGACCGACGAAAAACTGTTTTTT. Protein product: CASSPGGTDEKLFF.